This entry describes one T cell receptor beta chain. Deletions cut 4 bases from V and 8 bases from J, with 12 bases between. CDR1 is SGDLS, CDR2 YYNGEE, per germline. CDR3 length equals 12 residues. The authors carried out high-throughput sequencing of TCR beta. They applied it to CD8+ and CD4+ T cells obtained from blood. Negative isolation yielded CD8+ and CD4+ T cells; FACS enriched TEMRA cells. The source of the sample is a study of CD8 T cells in Susac syndrome. RNA totalling roughly 0.45 to 1 ug underwent reverse transcription with random hexamers. The CDR3 of TCR beta was amplified by immunoSEQ multiplex PCR across 54 Vbeta and 13 Jbeta. MiXCR, applied by TCRdb to the immunoSEQ multiplex PCR reads, yields one record per CDR3 protein. The sample shows a few hundred thousand distinct CDR3 sequences, roughly 94% of them seen only once.

This TCR came from a human donor with multiple sclerosis. Sequences were obtained from CD4+ T cells from PBMCs. The genes are TRBV9 and TRBJ1-1; tentative D call: TRBD1 (5 bases). The CDR3 region is CASSRPGPEAFF. In DNA form, the CDR3 reads TGTGCCAGCAGCCGTCCGGGACCAGAAGCTTTCTTT.